This TCR beta chain derives from a study of CD8+ T cells in alopecia areata. Study information: Treated patients were given oral tofacitinib, which was dosed at 5 to 10 mg twice daily. The percentage of affected scalp area served as the score of severity for treated patients. Findings and caveats of the study: Researchers report lesional scalp, most notably alopecia totalis/universalis, outstripped normal scalp in clonality.

Germline-derived CDR1 and CDR2 are MGHDK and SYGVNS. The V segment lost 8 bases and the J segment 5 bases; nucleotides outside the gene matches: 7. The CDR3 sequence is 13 residues long. It was cDNA, reverse transcribed from extracted RNA, that served as the sequencing template. Clones were sequenced by immunoSEQ multiplex PCR, and TCRdb holds only the in-frame ones, with some missing. The sample lists more than 90,000 clones, 58% seen once, with roughly 30% in the top ten. As for treatment: oral pan-JAK inhibitor, 5-10 mg twice daily. Cell sorting was applied to PBMCs, and CD4+ and CD8+ T cells were collected. Points on this clone: Its cognate antigen is unknown.

V and J are TRBV25-1 and TRBJ2-3; 7 bases fit TRBD1. This material consisted of CD8+ T cells sorted from blood, taken at week 4, from a patient treated with tofacitinib. The TCR originated in a human donor with alopecia areata. DNA for the CDR3: TGTGCCAGCCAGACAGGGTCGGAAGATACGCAGTATTTT. This gives the protein CASQTGSEDTQYF.